These 2 T cell receptor beta chains came from one sample sequenced in a study of cytomegalovirus exposure and HLA in healthy donors. PCR used 60 Vbeta primers and 13 Jbeta primers. Repertoires were generated with immunoSEQ multiplex PCR, while TCRdb's copy carries only in-frame clones and drops some. The sample lists hundreds of thousands of clones, around 83% seen once, with about 1.4% in the top ten. The sequenced material came from PBMCs. The source is a girl aged 5-17 years in good health and CMV-seronegative.

This clone appeared a few times. The rearrangement uses TRBV6-5 and TRBJ2-2; D is unclear. V lost 4 bases, J lost 4 bases, and 13 bases lay in between. Germline V lookup: CDR1 MNHEY, CDR2 SVGAGI. This CDR3 spans 15 amino acids. CDR3 sequence reads: CASSFISRGTGELFF. The DNA of the CDR3 is TGTGCCAGCAGTTTTATATCAAGAGGCACCGGGGAGCTGTTTTTT.

This chain connects TRBV10-2 to TRBJ2-1, with D perhaps matching TRBD2 (5 bases). Germline values: CDR1 WSHSY, CDR2 SAAADI. The CDR3 sequence is 15 residues long. The V and J ends lost 3 bases and 3 bases respectively, with 12 bases between them. CDR3 coding DNA: TGCGCCAGCAGTGACCAGCGGAGCTACTACAATGAGCAGTTCTTC. Residues: CASSDQRSYYNEQFF.